This is a list of T cell receptor beta chains from one sample in a study of T cell changes during pregnancy in multiple sclerosis. Libraries were prepared by immunoSEQ multiplex PCR; TCRdb keeps only in-frame clonotypes and omits some of them. Among about 56,000 clones listed, around 89% were seen once. The material sequenced was peripheral blood, taken after pregnancy. These receptors originate from a female donor with multiple sclerosis, enrolled in a pregnancy study. Each CDR3 is given with its conserved first and last residue. D genes are given only for firm matches. Size is omitted from some rows. Given values are once, few, many or a class for expanded clones.

CDR3 DNA,CDR3 protein,J gene,V gene,clone size,D gene
TGTGCCATCAGCGTGGACTCCTCGACGGATGAGCAGTTCTTC,CAISVDSSTDEQFF,TRBJ2-1,TRBV10-3,once,-
TGTGCCATCAGTGAGGGAGGCAGGAGTAAAGAGACCCAGTACTTC,CAISEGGRSKETQYF,TRBJ2-5,TRBV10-3,-,-
TGTGCCAGCAGCTCCAACCTCGGGACAGGGGGCGTTTCCTACGAGCAGTACTTC,CASSSNLGTGGVSYEQYF,TRBJ2-7,TRBV11-2,-,TRBD1
TGTGCCAGCAGCTTACATCTGAACACTGAAGCTTTCTTT,CASSLHLNTEAFF,TRBJ1-1,TRBV11-2,-,-
TGTGCCAGCAGTAAATTGACTAGCGGGGGTCTTCGGTCCAAAACCAATGAGCAGTTCTTC,CASSKLTSGGLRSKTNEQFF,TRBJ2-1,TRBV2,-,TRBD2
TGTGCCAGTAGTATTACCGGCTCTGGAAACACCATATATTTT,CASSITGSGNTIYF,TRBJ1-3,TRBV19,-,-
TGCGCCAGCAGCCAAGGGGCATTCTACGAGCAGTACTTC,CASSQGAFYEQYF,TRBJ2-7,TRBV4-3,-,-
TGTGCCAGCAGCTTCGGGGGTATTAGTGGGACCCCGCACGAGGGGCAGTTCTTC,CASSFGGISGTPHEGQFF,TRBJ2-1,TRBV5-4,few,-
TGCAGCGTTTTGACAGCCCCGGGGAACACTGAAGCTTTCTTT,CSVLTAPGNTEAFF,TRBJ1-1,TRBV29-1,-,-
TGTGCCAGCAGCCAAGCCCTTACAGGGGCCGGGGAGCTGTTTTTT,CASSQALTGAGELFF,TRBJ2-2,TRBV4-2,once,TRBD1
TGTGCCTGGCTAGGGAGGACAGGGCGGTCTTCGTACACTGAAGCTTTCTTT,CAWLGRTGRSSYTEAFF,TRBJ1-1,TRBV30,-,TRBD1
TGTGCCTCCGCAAGGGGGCTAGCGGGGGAGGGTGAGCAGTTCTTC,CASARGLAGEGEQFF,TRBJ2-1,TRBV6-6,-,TRBD2
TGTGCCAGCACAGGCCGAGGGAGAGGGGAAAAACTGTTTTTT,CASTGRGRGEKLFF,TRBJ1-4,TRBV7-9,few,-
TGTGCCAGTAGTACCCGGAAGAAGGAGAGTCAGCCCCAGCATTTT,CASSTRKKESQPQHF,TRBJ1-5,TRBV19,-,-
TGTGCCAGCAGCCCCCCCGGGGAGACCCAGTACTTC,CASSPPGETQYF,TRBJ2-5,TRBV7-9,-,-
TGTGCCAGCAGTGGCCAGGGTCAATGGACCGGGGAGCTGTTTTTT,CASSGQGQWTGELFF,TRBJ2-2,TRBV6-1,-,-
TGTGCCATCAGTGATAGGGGGAGCTCTGGAAACACCATATATTTT,CAISDRGSSGNTIYF,TRBJ1-3,TRBV10-3,-,-
TGTGCCAGCAGTCGGACAGGGGTTGACAATGAGCAGTTCTTC,CASSRTGVDNEQFF,TRBJ2-1,TRBV28,-,TRBD1
TGTGCCAGCAGCGTCGCCGGACAGCGCACCGGGGAGCTGTTTTTT,CASSVAGQRTGELFF,TRBJ2-2,TRBV9,-,-
TGTGCCAGCAGTTTGGAATCGGGGGGCTGGGATGAGCAGTTCTTC,CASSLESGGWDEQFF,TRBJ2-1,TRBV2,-,-
TGCGCCAGCAGCGCTCGGACAGGGCTAAATGAAAAACTGTTTTTT,CASSARTGLNEKLFF,TRBJ1-4,TRBV5-1,few,TRBD1
TGTGCCAGGCGGGCGGGGGAAAGAGGGCCCTACGAGCAGTACTTC,CARRAGERGPYEQYF,TRBJ2-7,TRBV28,once,TRBD2
TGTGCCAGCAGTGAAGAAGCGGGGGGCCCAGAGACCCAGTACTTC,CASSEEAGGPETQYF,TRBJ2-5,TRBV6-1,-,TRBD2
TGTGCCAGCACTCTATTCCCCGGGGTGGAGACCCAGTACTTC,CASTLFPGVETQYF,TRBJ2-5,TRBV5-5,-,-
TGTGCCAGCAGTAGGGCGGGGCGCACAGATACGCAGTATTTT,CASSRAGRTDTQYF,TRBJ2-3,TRBV2,-,-
TGTGCCAGCAGTGAACGCGAGGGCTACGGGAGTGGCTACACCTTC,CASSEREGYGSGYTF,TRBJ1-2,TRBV6-1,-,-
TGTGCCAGCAGCTTAGCGGGGACTCGATTTCTTCAGCCCCAGCATTTT,CASSLAGTRFLQPQHF,TRBJ1-5,TRBV7-2,-,-
TGTGCCGTAACTCGGGACAGGCGAGAGACCCAGTACTTC,CAVTRDRRETQYF,TRBJ2-5,TRBV30,-,TRBD1
TGCGCCAGCAGCCCTGGGGAGGGCTATGGCTACACCTTC,CASSPGEGYGYTF,TRBJ1-2,TRBV4-3,-,-
TGTGCCAGCAGCTATGATTCAGGGGGCAACACTGAAGCTTTCTTT,CASSYDSGGNTEAFF,TRBJ1-1,TRBV11-1,-,TRBD1
TGCGCCAGCAGTGAGTCAGTGACTAGCGCCTCGAGGGGCACAGATACGCAGTATTTT,CASSESVTSASRGTDTQYF,TRBJ2-3,TRBV10-1,-,TRBD2
TGTGCCAGCAGCGGCGTTTTGGGGAGCCTGGAAGCTTTCTTT,CASSGVLGSLEAFF,TRBJ1-1,TRBV2,-,-
TGTGCCAGCAGTCGGACTAGTGAATTCGGATTACCGACAGGCGTGCAGTTCTTC,CASSRTSEFGLPTGVQFF,TRBJ2-1,TRBV27,-,-
TGTGCCTGGAAGAAAAGGGGGGCCGGGACAGGTTCTTTAGATACGCAGTATTTT,CAWKKRGAGTGSLDTQYF,TRBJ2-3,TRBV30,-,TRBD1
TGTGCCACCAGCAGGTTTCAGGGGTATGGCTACACCTTC,CATSRFQGYGYTF,TRBJ1-2,TRBV15,-,-
TGCGCCAGCAGCCAAGGTTCTTTCCCTAATCAGCCCCAGCATTTT,CASSQGSFPNQPQHF,TRBJ1-5,TRBV4-1,-,-
TGCGCCAGCAGCCAAGATGCCAGCGGGGTATACTCTGGGGCCAACGTCCTGACTTTC,CASSQDASGVYSGANVLTF,TRBJ2-6,TRBV4-1,-,TRBD2
TGTGCCAGCAGTTTAACTAGCGGGGGGGCCCCTAATGAGCAGTTCTTC,CASSLTSGGAPNEQFF,TRBJ2-1,TRBV27,-,TRBD2
TGTGCCAGCAGTCTCGGGACAGGGGGCGATCAGCCCCAGCATTTT,CASSLGTGGDQPQHF,TRBJ1-5,TRBV7-9,-,TRBD1
TGCGCCAGCAGCTATCAAACAGGGGGGAACTATGGCTACACCTTC,CASSYQTGGNYGYTF,TRBJ1-2,TRBV5-1,few,TRBD1